This TCR beta chain derives from a study of cytomegalovirus exposure and HLA in healthy donors. Study-level points and caveats: A later analysis found most CMV-associated TCR beta chains apparently HLA-restricted. 87-base-pair reads could not separate some V segments, including TRBV6-2 and TRBV6-3. Roughly uniform sequencing depth across donors was assumed, possibly incorrectly.

Healthy individuals who donated bone marrow served as the donors. It was with 60 Vbeta and 13 Jbeta primers that the PCR ran. This table comes from immunoSEQ multiplex PCR, and its TCRdb copy is limited to in-frame clones, with some not included. The sample consists of fewer than 250,000 clones, roughly 83% of them appearing once. For this clone: Its antigen is currently unknown.

Trimming pared 3 bases from V and 5 bases from J, leaving 5 bases between. CDR1 is SGHNT and CDR2 is YENEEA in the germline V gene. This CDR3 has 12 amino acids. The chain carries TRBV11-3 and TRBJ2-1; the D gene is possibly TRBD2 (5 bases). This receptor was identified in a male donor in good health and CMV-seropositive. Sequenced: PBMCs. The CDR3 is CASSLRDNEQFF. The CDR3 DNA reads as TGTGCCAGCAGCTTGCGGGACAATGAGCAGTTCTTC.